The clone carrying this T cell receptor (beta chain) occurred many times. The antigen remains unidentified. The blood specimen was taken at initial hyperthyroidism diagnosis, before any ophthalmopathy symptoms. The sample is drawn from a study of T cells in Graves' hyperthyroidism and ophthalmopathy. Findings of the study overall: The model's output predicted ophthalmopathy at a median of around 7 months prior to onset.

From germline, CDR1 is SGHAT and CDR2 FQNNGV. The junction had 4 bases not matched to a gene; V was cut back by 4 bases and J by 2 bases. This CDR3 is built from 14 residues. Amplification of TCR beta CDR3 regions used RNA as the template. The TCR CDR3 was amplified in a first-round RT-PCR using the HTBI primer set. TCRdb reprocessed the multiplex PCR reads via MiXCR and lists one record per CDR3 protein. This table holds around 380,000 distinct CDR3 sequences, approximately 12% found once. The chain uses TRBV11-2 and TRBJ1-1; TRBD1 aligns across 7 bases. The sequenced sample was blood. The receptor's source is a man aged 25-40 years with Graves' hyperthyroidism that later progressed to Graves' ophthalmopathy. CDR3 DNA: TGTGCCAGCAGCTCGGGACAGTTTAACACTGAAGCTTTCTTT. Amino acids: CASSSGQFNTEAFF.